This T cell receptor beta chain was obtained from a study of Tregs in tolerant kidney transplant recipients. General study findings and limits: Biological reproducibility was not directly addressed in this study. Tregs expanded with activated donor B cells seemed most donor-specific.

Worth noting for this clone: Antigen specificity is unknown.

This CDR3 contains 16 residues. Using immunoSEQ multiplex PCR, the repertoire was profiled, and TCRdb retains in-frame clones only, with some absent. Here the sample spans roughly 250,000 clones, about four fifths being singletons. Thawed PBMCs were FACS-sorted into unstimulated CD4+CD25+CD127- regulatory T cells, CD4+CD25- non-regulatory cells, CD4 and CD8 cells. The rearrangement links TRBV21-1 to TRBJ1-2. TRBV21-1 is shown as a pseudogene. Sample: CD4+ T cells from blood. The source of this sequence is a human donor in good health. As DNA, the CDR3 is TGTGCCAGCAGCAAAGTGCGCGAGACCTCCTACTATGGCTACACCTTC. This sequence encodes CASSKVRETSYYGYTF.